A selection of T cell receptor beta chains follows, all from one sample in a study of identifying expanded T cells in peripheral blood. Only in-frame clones appear in the TCRdb table, and some are missing; sequencing was by immunoSEQ multiplex PCR. Here the sample spans around 78,000 clones, 84% being singletons. Specimen: blood. The receptors here all came from a person between 18 and 69 years old in good health. Each CDR3 is given with its conserved first and last residue.

>TRBJ2-3|14|TRBV19
CASSLGVGTDTQYF
>TRBJ2-7|13|TRBV11-2
CASSLGQATEQYF
>TRBJ2-3|15|TRBV10-2
CASSESTGRGDTQYF
>TRBJ1-1|14|TRBV5-6
CASSLRPRDTEAFF
>TRBJ2-4|11|TRBV19
CASSIEDIQYF
>TRBJ2-7|11|TRBV5-1
CASSLGYEQYF
>TRBJ2-1|15|TRBV5-5
CASTKQGLALSEQFF
>TRBJ1-6|16|TRBV5-6
CASSRTGGGYNSPLHF
>TRBJ2-7|14|TRBV15
CATSAQGSDYEQYF
>TRBJ2-3|17|TRBV28
CASSSGTGARSTDTQYF
>TRBJ2-7|14|TRBV18
CASSDLVGRDEQYF
>TRBJ2-6|15|TRBV6-1
CASATGVSGANVLTF
>TRBJ1-5|15|TRBV10-3
CAISESEVRNQPQHF
>TRBJ2-3|16|TRBV27
CASTRTGGGSTDTQYF
>TRBJ1-1|12|TRBV6-6
CAGAAGRTEAFF
>TRBJ2-2|19|TRBV7-3
CASSLSVAGGLGSTGELFF
>TRBJ2-3|15|TRBV6-5
CASSYGGQGTDTQYF
>TRBJ2-7|14|TRBV19
CASRGLAGAYEQYF
>TRBJ2-4|17|TRBV7-9
CASSPTGGRETKNIQYF
>TRBJ2-7|13|TRBV25-1
CASGGTLSYEQYF
>TRBJ1-2|13|TRBV28
CASTQGASYGYTF
>TRBJ2-1|16|TRBV4-2
CASSQGTSRSYNEQFF
>TRBJ2-5|14|TRBV11-2
CASFLAGVSETQYF
>TRBJ1-1|14|TRBV7-8
CASSLLGLNTEAFF